The 21 T cell receptor beta chains below all came from one sample that was sequenced in a study of blood T cell repertoires in COVID-19. Produced via immunoSEQ multiplex PCR; TCRdb's table is partial and in-frame only. The sample lists approximately 360,000 clones, nearly 90% occurring once. The sample comprised peripheral blood. All receptors come from a young man with active or convalescent COVID-19.

The chain couples TRBV28 to TRBJ1-3; D gene ambiguous. Germline CDR1 is MDHEN and CDR2 is SYDVKM. This CDR3 spans 10 amino acids. The CDR3 sequence is CGVLGNTIYF. The CDR3 DNA is TGTGGAGTACTTGGAAACACCATATATTTT.

The chain links TRBV4-2 to TRBJ2-4; TRBD1 matches at 8 bases. Germline lookup yields CDR1 LGHNA and CDR2 YNFKEQ. The CDR3 runs to 18 residues. Unmatched junction bases numbered 10, after V lost 3 bases and J lost 0 bases. The CDR3: CASSHPQGEPRAKNIQYF. In DNA, the CDR3 is TGTGCCAGCAGCCACCCACAGGGGGAACCCCGAGCCAAAAACATTCAGTACTTC.

The rearrangement links TRBV5-6 to TRBJ1-4; 7 nucleotides match TRBD1. V trimming: 2 bases; J trimming: 3 bases; junction bases outside the gene matches: 7. Germline loops: CDR1 SGHDT, CDR2 YYEEEE. This CDR3 has 16 residues. DNA of the CDR3: TGTGCCAGCAGCTTTCTTTCACAGGGGCCTAATGAAAAACTGTTTTTT. It specifies CASSFLSQGPNEKLFF.

The chain employs TRBV6-6 and TRBJ2-3; D is possibly TRBD2 (6 bases). V was shortened by 2 bases and J by 1 base, with 10 bases between the two germline ends. From germline, CDR1 is MNHNY and CDR2 SVGAGI (reference sequence). The CDR3 is 15 amino acids. CDR3 DNA: TGTGCCAGCAGTTACGGGGGAGGTCGCACAGATACGCAGTATTTT. The encoded protein is CASSYGGGRTDTQYF.

The chain recombines TRBV13 with TRBJ2-7; tentatively, D is TRBD2 (5 bases). This CDR3 is built from 13 residues. Trimming took off 5 bases at V and 2 bases at J, with 10 bases between the two ends. The germline gives CDR1 PRHDT, CDR2 FYEKMQ (reference sequence). The CDR3 sequence is CASSPEGTYEQYF. The CDR3 nucleotides are TGTGCCAGCAGCCCCGAGGGAACCTACGAGCAGTACTTC.

V is TRBV3-1 (or the pseudogene TRBV3-2) and J is TRBJ1-1; no reliable D call. The germline gives CDR1 LGHDT, CDR2 YNNKEL (reference sequence). Trimming left V 1 base short and J 0 bases short, with 9 bases between. The CDR3 length is 15 residues. In DNA form, the CDR3 reads TGTGCCAGCAGCCAAGTAGGTAGCATGAACACTGAAGCTTTCTTT. Its translation is CASSQVGSMNTEAFF.

The rearrangement links TRBV18 to TRBJ2-5; D perhaps matches TRBD2 (6 bases). The CDR3 has 16 amino acids. Germline V gives CDR1 KGHSH, CDR2 LQKENI. The V end lost 1 base, the J end lost 5 bases, and 17 bases lay between the germline ends. CDR3 region: CASSPRTTGGSETQYF. The CDR3 DNA follows: TGTGCCAGCTCACCACGGACCACCGGGGGAAGCGAGACCCAGTACTTC. Looking up the rest from reference TRBV18 and TRBJ2-5 gives the full variable domain: NAGVMQNPRHLVRRRGQEARLRCSPMKGHSHVYWYRQLPEEGLKFMVYLQKENIIDESGMPKERFSAEFPKEGPSILRIQQVVRGDSAAYFCASSPRTTGGSETQYFGPGTRLLVL.

The chain combines TRBV7-2 with TRBJ1-1, with TRBD1 as a possible D gene (5 bases). The CDR3 consists of 14 residues. Germline assignment: CDR1 SGHTA and CDR2 FQGNSA. V gave up 5 bases and J gave up 3 bases, with 13 bases separating them. CDR3 bases: TGTGCCAGCAGCACCGTATTAGGGGACACTGAAGCTTTCTTT. Translated: CASSTVLGDTEAFF. Full variable domain (remainder filled in from reference TRBV7-2 and TRBJ1-1): GAGVSQSPSNKVTEKGKDVELRCDPISGHTALYWYRQSLGQGLEFLIYFQGNSAPDKSGLPSDRFSAERTGGSVSTLTIQRTQQEDSAVYLCASSTVLGDTEAFFGQGTRLTVV.

The J gene is TRBJ2-1, the V gene TRBV28, with a weak D call TRBD2 (6 bases). Germline values: CDR1 MDHEN, CDR2 SYDVKM. Trimming removed 3 bases from V and 2 bases from J, with 8 bases in between. The CDR3 is 14 amino acids. CDR3 nucleotide sequence: TGTGCCAGCAGTTTCGGACTAACCTACAATGAGCAGTTCTTC. Its protein product is CASSFGLTYNEQFF.

J is TRBJ2-2 and V is TRBV7-9, with D perhaps matching TRBD2 (6 bases). Deletions cut 4 bases from V and 4 bases from J, with 19 bases between. CDR3 length: 17 residues. Germline CDR1 is SEHNR and CDR2 is FQNEAQ (reference sequence). CDR3 sequence: CASSWERGGTFTGELFF. The CDR3 region has the DNA TGTGCCAGCAGCTGGGAAAGGGGAGGTACTTTCACCGGGGAGCTGTTTTTT.

CDR3 coding DNA: TGTGCCAGCAGGCGGACAGGGGGCAATCAGCCCCAGCATTTT. Protein product: CASRRTGGNQPQHF. This chain links TRBV6-5 with TRBJ1-5, with TRBD1 identical over 9 bases. CDR1 is MNHEY, CDR2 SVGAGI, per germline. The CDR3 extends over 14 amino acids. Trimming removed 6 bases from V and 2 bases from J; junction bases left unmatched: 2.

For this clone: Other DNA sequences in the same sample also yield this CDR3. The chain has TRBV2 and TRBJ2-5; D is uncertain. Trimming took 3 bases from V and 4 from J, leaving 6 bases between them. The CDR3 runs 12 residues. Germline CDR1 and CDR2: SNHLY and FYNNEI. The chain's CDR3 is CASSEARETQYF. The DNA for the CDR3 is TGTGCCAGCAGTGAGGCCCGAGAGACCCAGTACTTC.

This sequence joins TRBV4-1 and TRBJ2-3; D call uncertain. The CDR3 length is 14 residues. Germline V CDR1 and CDR2: MGHRA, YSYEKL. V lost 3 bases and J lost 2, with 9 bases in between. In DNA form, the CDR3 reads TGCGCCAGCAGCCATGCGGTGCCCACAGATACGCAGTATTTT. This sequence encodes CASSHAVPTDTQYF.

This chain connects TRBV21-1 to TRBJ2-3; no DNA check was done on the table's D call, TRBD2. TRBV21-1 is labeled a pseudogene. This CDR3 region has 16 residues. In nucleotides, the CDR3 is TGTGCCAGCGGGTGGAGGAGCGGGGGGCCTCCAGATACGCAGTATTTT. Residues: CASGWRSGGPPDTQYF.

This clone has just one count. The rearrangement links TRBV4-2 to TRBJ2-3, with D tentatively TRBD2 (7 bases). Germline V gives CDR1 LGHNA, CDR2 YNFKEQ. V was pared by 0 bases and J by 2 bases, with 9 bases between. The CDR3 extends over 15 amino acids. CDR3 residues: CASSQEGGLTDTQYF. As DNA, the CDR3 is TGTGCCAGCAGCCAAGAGGGGGGGCTCACAGATACGCAGTATTTT.

This chain uses TRBV24-1 with TRBJ2-2; D gene unclear. This CDR3 contains 12 residues. V was clipped by 7 bases and J by 6 bases, with 8 bases between them. Germline CDR1 reads KGHDR; CDR2 reads SFDVKD. DNA of the CDR3: TGTGCCACCAGCCCCCGGTCCGGGGAGCTGTTTTTT. This gives the protein CATSPRSGELFF.

Here the CDR3 reads CTSSLSPGCSYEQYF. CDR3 bases: TGCACCAGCAGCCTTTCCCCCGGGTGCTCCTACGAGCAGTACTTC. The chain combines TRBV1 with TRBJ2-7; the table's TRBD2 call for D was not verified on the DNA. TRBV1 is listed as a pseudogene. This CDR3 comprises 15 residues.

The V gene is TRBV4-3, the J gene TRBJ1-2, with D unresolved. The CDR3 has 15 residues. The germline V and J ends were trimmed by 1 base and 7 bases, with 16 bases remaining between them. CDR1 and CDR2 from the germline V gene are LGHNA and YSLEER. In DNA form, the CDR3 reads TGCGCCAGCAGCCAAGTTGCGGGGAGGTTAGGTGGCTACACCTTC. Its translation: CASSQVAGRLGGYTF.

Regarding this clone: One end of the junction varies from germline; a read error may be responsible. J is TRBJ2-5 and V is TRBV7-8, with 12 bases aligning to TRBD2. The CDR3 has 14 amino acids. Germline lookup yields CDR1 SGHVS and CDR2 FQNEAQ. CDR3 residues: CASSSGTSGPQIDF. The CDR3, as DNA: TGTGCCAGCAGCTCTGGGACTAGCGGGCCCCAAATTGACTTC.

The chain links TRBV9 to TRBJ2-7; 11 bases are shared with TRBD1. CDR3 length: 15 amino acids. CDR1 SGDLS and CDR2 YYNGEE come from the germline V gene. J was trimmed by 7 bases and V by 2 bases; bases with no gene match: 8. In DNA form, the CDR3 reads TGTGCCAGCAGCGTTTTGGGACAGGGGGTAGGGGAGCAGTACTTC. This translates into CASSVLGQGVGEQYF.

V usage is TRBV11-1 and J usage is TRBJ1-6; 8 positions agree with TRBD1. V lost 5 bases and J lost 6; bases outside the gene matches: 6. Germline-derived CDR1 and CDR2 are SGHAT and FQDESV (reference sequence). This CDR3 contains 15 residues. The CDR3 protein is CASSRGQGPNSPLHF. CDR3 bases: TGTGCCAGCAGCCGCGGACAGGGTCCTAATTCACCCCTCCACTTT.